This passage covers 10 T cell receptor beta chains from one sample sequenced in a study of blood T cell repertoires in COVID-19 (dated by TCRdb to 2018 to 2021). The method was the immunoSEQ multiplex PCR assay. TCRdb provides this immuneACCESS table in a form limited to in-frame rearrangements. Some clones are lacking; in checked studies, under half of them reflect an unresolved V gene, and why the rest are absent is not known. The table for this sample lists roughly 70,000 clones; 76% of them were counted only once. The ten most abundant clones make up 14% to 15% of the sample. Sequencing was done on a sample of peripheral blood. Receptors were obtained from a man aged 55-75 years with COVID-19, enrolled during active disease.

V is TRBV6-4 and J is TRBJ2-2; the match to TRBD2 covers 9 bases. This CDR3 contains 16 residues. Trimming removed 8 bases from V and 2 bases from J; junction bases left unmatched: 9. Looked up from germline, CDR1 is MRHNA and CDR2 is SNTAGT. This CDR3 is CASSQNSGGNTGELFF. CDR3 coding DNA: TGTGCCAGCTCTCAGAATAGCGGGGGAAACACCGGGGAGCTGTTTTTT.

In this sample, this clone turned up a few times. V and J are TRBV7-2 and TRBJ2-7; possible D gene TRBD1, 6 bases. V lost 5 bases to trimming and J lost 3 bases, with 17 bases between them. The CDR3 is 15 residues long. Germline V gene sequence: CDR1 SGHTA, CDR2 FQGNSA. CDR3 DNA: TGTGCCAGCAGCGAATCGGGACACGGGCGCTACGAGCAGTACTTC. It codes for CASSESGHGRYEQYF.

The chain links TRBV7-9 to TRBJ1-2, with D perhaps TRBD1 (5 bases). Between the trimmed V and J ends, which lost 5 bases and 4 bases, there was a span of 17 bases. This CDR3 has 15 amino acids. In germline, CDR1 is SEHNR, CDR2 FQNEAQ (reference sequence). In DNA form, the CDR3 reads TGTGCCAGCAGCCAGAGCAGGGCACTTACCTATGGCTACACCTTC. It encodes CASSQSRALTYGYTF.

This chain links TRBV28 with TRBJ2-3; the D gene is possibly TRBD2 (5 bases). Trimming pared 3 bases from V and 9 bases from J, leaving 7 bases between. Germline CDR1 and CDR2: MDHEN and SYDVKM. The CDR3 has 11 residues. The CDR3 loop is CASSFGLTQYF. In nucleotides, the CDR3 is TGTGCCAGCAGTTTTGGACTCACGCAGTATTTT.

The chain uses TRBV3-1 (or the pseudogene TRBV3-2) and TRBJ1-2; 8 bases are a match to TRBD1. Per the germline V gene, CDR1 is LGHDT and CDR2 is YNNKEL (reference sequence). V trimming: 2 bases; J trimming: 4 bases; junction bases outside the gene matches: 6. The CDR3 totals 15 residues. The CDR3 nucleotides are TGTGCCAGCAGCCAACAGGACAGGGAAGGCTATGGCTACACCTTC. Residues: CASSQQDREGYGYTF.

The V call is TRBV19, the J call TRBJ2-7; the match to TRBD1 covers 7 bases. The V and J ends lost 4 bases and 1 base, in that order; junction bases with no gene match: 4. The CDR3 has 14 residues. In germline, CDR1 is LNHDA, CDR2 SQIVND (reference sequence). The CDR3 sequence: CASSTRGQSYEQYF. CDR3 nucleotides: TGTGCCAGTAGTACCAGGGGACAGTCCTACGAGCAGTACTTC.

The rearrangement uses TRBV11-2 and TRBJ2-7; possible D gene TRBD1, 6 bases. With 2 bases removed from V and 3 bases from J, the gap between germline ends came to 11 bases. Germline lookup yields CDR1 SGHAT and CDR2 FQNNGV. CDR3 length: 14 amino acids. The CDR3 is CASSLSPGVYEQYF. The DNA for the CDR3 is TGTGCCAGCAGCTTAAGTCCAGGGGTCTACGAGCAGTACTTC.

The chain links TRBV29-1 to TRBJ2-7; D is unclear. The CDR3 has 10 amino acids. From germline, CDR1 is SQVTM and CDR2 ANQGSEA. The V gene lost 6 bases and the J gene lost 3 bases, with 6 bases spanning the gap. The CDR3 region has the DNA TGCAGCGTCGGTAGCTACGAGCAGTACTTC. Protein: CSVGSYEQYF.

The chain carries TRBV2 and TRBJ1-1, with D unresolved. Trimming removed 0 bases from V and 1 base from J, with 6 bases in between. This CDR3 is built from 14 residues. Germline values: CDR1 SNHLY, CDR2 FYNNEI. The CDR3 reads CASSEAEKNTEAFF. DNA for the CDR3: TGTGCCAGCAGTGAAGCAGAGAAGAACACTGAAGCTTTCTTT.

This clone has a handful of counts. The genes are TRBV6-5 and TRBJ2-5, with D possibly being TRBD1 (6 bases). V was cut by 2 bases and J by 5 bases, with 9 bases left in between. This CDR3 is 13 amino acids long. Germline assignment: CDR1 MNHEY and CDR2 SVGAGI. CDR3 in DNA: TGTGCCAGCAGTTACACAGGGCGCGAGACCCAGTACTTC. Its translation: CASSYTGRETQYF.